The entry below describes one T cell receptor (beta chain). This table comes from immunoSEQ multiplex PCR, and its TCRdb copy is limited to in-frame clones, with some not included. Of under 2.5 million clones listed, 92% were seen once; the top ten hold around 0.35%. This specimen comes from a study of shared clonotypes between healthy human individuals. After removal of 6 bases from V and 5 bases from J, the junction contained 3 bases not matched to a gene. This CDR3 is built from 13 residues. The V gene's germline CDR1 is MNHNS and CDR2 SASEGT. This chain uses TRBV6-1 with TRBJ1-2; the match to TRBD1 covers 10 bases. What was sequenced was naive CD4+ T cells from PBMCs. Noted subset: CD45RA+ positively selected. The sequence derives from a man aged 18 to 29 in good health. Some clones in this sample may be carry-over from other donors' samples. CDR3 nucleotide sequence: TGTGCCAGCAGGGGGACAGGGGCGTATGGCTACACCTTC. Translating it yields CASRGTGAYGYTF.